This T cell receptor (beta chain) was found in a study of blood T cell repertoires in COVID-19 (dated by TCRdb to 2018 to 2021). Regarding the complete study: Samples covering the acute and convalescent phases of COVID-19 were provided by collaborators in the United States, Italy and Spain. The material from the prospective study consisted of cDNA or gDNA derived from T cells, B-cell-depleted T cells, or PBMCs. Deeply sampled blood TCRbeta repertoires from subjects exposed to, actively infected with, or recovered from COVID-19 were included in the dataset. A freely available public database, intended as a resource for researchers studying the immune response to SARS-CoV-2, is where the repertoires were released. The samples were drawn from two sources: the first 160 participants of the ongoing ImmuneRACE study, and 1,254 subjects contributed by 6 global collaborators. Sample metadata almost always included a de-identified subject ID, COVID-19 status, age in years and sex. HLA class I and class II types, where available, came from metadata supplied by the sample provider rather than from assay-based typing. Here is what the overall study found, with its caveats: The amount of clinical and demographic metadata varied by source and participant and was provided uncurated.

V loses 4 bases, J loses 3 bases, and the germline ends lie 18 bases apart. The CDR3 has 16 amino acids, counting the end cysteine and phenylalanine. This entry keeps only the CDR3 DNA: 48 bases, framed from base 1. Taken from the germline V gene (reference sequence), the CDR1 and CDR2 loops are LNHNV and YYDKDF. As concerns this clone: This clone's antigen is unknown. One base away there is no much larger clone; base qualities are not given.

TCRbeta CDR3 regions were amplified from genomic DNA by means of the immunoSEQ Assay, a bias-controlled multiplex PCR. The source study handled its data this way. Within the assay, amplification of reference gene primers was used to estimate how many nucleated cells each sample contained. To quantify the absolute abundance of each unique TCRbeta CDR3 rearrangement, sequence reads were collapsed and filtered. For each sample, productive Simpson clonality was calculated as the square root of Simpson's diversity index across productive rearrangements. What TCRdb holds here is the immuneACCESS table cut down to in-frame rearrangements. Part of the clones is not present; checked against another copy, under half of the missing clones reflect an unresolved V gene, and the others are unexplained. For V, J and clone size, that table is used; D and trimming come from the DNA. For this sample the table gives under 400,000 clones, of which roughly 89% were detected only once. The ten largest clones add up to around 4% of the sample.

One collaborating source in Seattle enrolled patients while the patients were actively infected and followed the patients over time throughout the course of disease. The collaborating institutions used their own protocols to collect whole blood in K2EDTA tubes. For TCRbeta analysis, collaborators shipped samples as frozen whole blood, isolated PBMCs, or DNA extracted from either of those sample types. Here the chain combines TRBV15 and TRBJ1-2; TRBD1 is a possible D gene, resting on 5 matching bases. The sequenced sample consisted of peripheral blood. This receptor was taken from an older woman with COVID-19, enrolled during active disease. The CDR3 region has the sequence CATSIGGGNIYYGYTF. The DNA sequence is TGTGCCACCAGCATCGGGGGGGGAAACATTTACTATGGCTACACCTTC.